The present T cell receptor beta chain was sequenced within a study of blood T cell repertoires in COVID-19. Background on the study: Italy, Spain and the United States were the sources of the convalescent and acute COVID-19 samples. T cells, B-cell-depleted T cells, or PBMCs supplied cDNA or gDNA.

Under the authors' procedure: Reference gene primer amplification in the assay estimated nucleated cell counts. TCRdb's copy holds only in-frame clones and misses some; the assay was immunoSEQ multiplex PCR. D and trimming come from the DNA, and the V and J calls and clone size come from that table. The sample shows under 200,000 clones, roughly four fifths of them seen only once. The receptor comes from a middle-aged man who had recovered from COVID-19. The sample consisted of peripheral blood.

The CDR3 nucleotides read TGTGCCAGCCGGGACAGCAACTCCTACGAGCAGTACTTC. It codes for CASRDSNSYEQYF. This sequence joins TRBV6-5 and TRBJ2-7; TRBD1 aligns across 7 bases. Germline loops: CDR1 MNHEY, CDR2 SVGAGI. After removal of 8 bases from V and 0 bases from J, the junction contained 4 bases not matched to a gene. The CDR3 totals 13 residues.